Listed below are T cell receptor beta chains from one sample, sequenced in a study of blood T cell repertoires in COVID-19. Data came from immunoSEQ multiplex PCR; TCRdb stores just in-frame clones and leaves some out. The repertoire has over 120,000 clones, about 86% of them found once; the top ten carry about 7.5%. Material: peripheral blood. These receptors all come from a human donor in a cohort sampled during active COVID-19. The CDR3 runs from the conserved cysteine through the conserved F or W. Each record gives: CDR3 protein, CDR3 DNA, J gene, V gene, clone size, D gene. D genes are given only for firm matches. Only part of the rows carry a size: once, few, many, or a class if the clone is expanded.

CASSARGTGVDTEAFF,TGTGCCAGCAGTGCGCGAGGGACAGGGGTGGACACTGAAGCTTTCTTT,TRBJ1-1,TRBV2,-,TRBD1
CASSPWASGQETQYF,TGTGCCAGCAGCCCGTGGGCTAGCGGGCAAGAGACCCAGTACTTC,TRBJ2-5,TRBV5-4,-,TRBD2
CASRRGGTGQETQYF,TGTGCCAGCAGACGGGGAGGTACAGGACAAGAGACCCAGTACTTC,TRBJ2-5,TRBV7-9,-,-
CASSVTGLSSYEQYF,TGTGCCAGCAGCGTAACAGGCCTTAGCTCCTACGAGCAGTACTTC,TRBJ2-7,TRBV9,-,-
CASSLGQLRTGEKAFF,TGTGCCAGCAGCCTGGGACAACTCCGAACGGGAGAAAAAGCTTTCTTT,TRBJ1-1,TRBV5-5,once,-
CASSSSRQIANVLTF,TGTGCCAGCAGCTCCTCCCGACAAATAGCCAACGTCCTGACTTTC,TRBJ2-6,TRBV7-2,-,-
CASSVSGTASYEQYF,TGTGCCAGCAGCGTATCAGGGACAGCGTCCTACGAGCAGTACTTC,TRBJ2-7,TRBV9,-,TRBD1
CSVDWTGGGTEAFF,TGCAGCGTCGATTGGACAGGGGGTGGGACTGAAGCTTTCTTT,TRBJ1-1,TRBV29-1,-,TRBD1
CASSLLRETQYF,TGTGCCAGCAGCCTACTCCGGGAGACCCAGTACTTC,TRBJ2-5,TRBV7-2,-,-
CASSLGHSYGYTF,TGTGCCAGCTCACTGGGACATTCCTATGGCTACACCTTC,TRBJ1-2,TRBV18,-,-
CASSLHDRLNQPQHF,TGTGCCAGCAGTTTGCATGACAGACTCAATCAGCCCCAGCATTTT,TRBJ1-5,TRBV6-2/TRBV6-3,-,-
CASSLLQGAYEQYF,TGTGCCAGCAGTTTATTACAGGGAGCCTACGAGCAGTACTTC,TRBJ2-7,TRBV27,-,-
CATSSRQGRGTGELFF,TGTGCCACCAGCTCCCGACAGGGTAGGGGCACCGGGGAGCTGTTTTTT,TRBJ2-2,TRBV15,-,TRBD1
CASSGRGGSYNSPLHF,TGTGCCAGCAGTGGAAGAGGGGGCTCCTATAATTCACCCCTCCACTTT,TRBJ1-6,TRBV27,-,-
CASSLAVREAAFF,TGTGCCAGCAGCTTAGCGGTCAGGGAGGCGGCTTTCTTT,TRBJ1-1,TRBV7-9,-,-
CASSSTLAGDSYEQYF,TGTGCCAGTAGTAGCACACTAGCGGGAGATAGCTACGAGCAGTACTTC,TRBJ2-7,TRBV19,-,TRBD2
CASSLRAPKGAFF,TGTGCCAGCAGTTTAAGGGCCCCAAAGGGGGCTTTCTTT,TRBJ1-1,TRBV28,once,-
CASSVGGTSGLYEQYF,TGTGCCAGCAGCGTAGGAGGGACTAGCGGGCTCTACGAGCAGTACTTC,TRBJ2-7,TRBV9,-,TRBD2